This T cell receptor (beta chain) stems from a study of blood T cell repertoires in COVID-19. Looking at the study overall: Samples representing acute and convalescent COVID-19 were sourced from the United States, Italy and Spain. The analysed material was cDNA or gDNA that came from T cells, B-cell-depleted T cells, or PBMCs.

CDR1 and CDR2 from the germline V gene are MNHNS and SASEGT. This CDR3 contains 14 residues. V gave up 7 bases and J gave up 5 bases; unmatched junction bases: 7. How the authors handled the data: Estimated nucleated cell counts came from reference gene primer amplification. TCRdb keeps only in-frame clones here, not all; method: immunoSEQ multiplex PCR. Clonal size and the V and J genes are those of that table, whereas D and trimming came from the DNA. Found here are around 150,000 clones, 65% to 90% of them singletons; the top ten hold around 3.5%. Only a few counts were recorded for this clone. The receptor was derived from a man between 65 and 85 years old with acute or convalescent COVID-19. What was sequenced was peripheral blood. The rearrangement uses TRBV6-1 and TRBJ2-7, with TRBD1 identical over 11 bases. DNA of the CDR3: TGTGCCAGCACCCGGACAGGGGGCGTGAACGAGCAGTACTTC. It specifies CASTRTGGVNEQYF.